This T cell receptor (beta chain) was sequenced for a study of CD8 T cells in ankylosing spondylitis. Study-level findings and limits: Matched ankylosing spondylitis synovial fluid reportedly contained a significantly enriched population of disease-linked clones. Characteristic, it appeared, of ankylosing spondylitis blood was a TCR beta motif of about eight highly homologous variants. Disease-linked clones, CD8+, were relatively rare in peripheral blood.

This clonotype was counted a few times. Its antigen remains unidentified. Via MiXCR, TCRdb re-called the 5' RACE reads, giving one row per CDR3 protein. The sample includes approximately 440,000 distinct CDR3 sequences, approximately 17% of them seen just once. V lost 6 bases and J lost 5, with 17 bases in between. The germline V gene has CDR1 MNHEY and CDR2 SVGEGT. The CDR3 contains 15 residues. This sequence originates from a male donor with ankylosing spondylitis. Material for sequencing was blood, either unsorted or a sorted T cell fraction (not recorded which). The rearrangement uses TRBV6-2 or TRBV6-3 and TRBJ2-1; D is ambiguous. As DNA, the CDR3 is TGTGCCAGCAGCCGCCTCGGAGCGCAGCACAATGAGCAGTTCTTC. Its protein product is CASSRLGAQHNEQFF.